Shown below are 24 T cell receptor beta chains from a single sample sequenced in a study of beta chain features in type 1 diabetes. Since all of the isolated RNA was reverse transcribed, expressed TCRB transcripts were what got sequenced. Sequenced by immunoSEQ multiplex PCR; TCRdb stores in-frame clones only, minus some. The sample carries 620,000 or so clones, 15% to 17% recorded once. The sample was naive CD4+ T cells from blood. The receptor set was obtained from a man younger than 35 in good health.

The J gene is TRBJ2-2, the V gene TRBV20-1; no reliable D call. Between the trimmed V and J ends, which lost 2 bases and 9 bases, there was a span of 4 bases. Germline CDR1 is DFQATT and CDR2 is SNEGSKA (reference sequence). This CDR3 is 10 amino acids long. This CDR3 is CSARRRELFF. CDR3 in DNA: TGCAGTGCTAGACGTCGGGAGCTGTTTTTT.

The chain links TRBV5-8 to TRBJ1-2, with a tentative D call TRBD1 (5 bases). CDR3 length equals 14 residues. V lost 2 bases and J lost 7, with 15 bases in between. Looked up from germline, CDR1 is SGHTS and CDR2 is YDEGEE. Here the CDR3 DNA reads TGTGCCAGCAGCTTCTGGGAGACACAGGCTGGCTACACCTTC. It codes for CASSFWETQAGYTF.

The J gene is TRBJ2-1, the V gene TRBV5-1, with TRBD2 identical over 11 bases. After removal of 7 bases from V and 7 bases from J, the junction contained 4 bases not matched to a gene. Germline loops: CDR1 SGHRS, CDR2 YFSETQ. The CDR3 runs 13 residues. CDR3 in amino acids: CASVLAGGNEQFF. DNA for the CDR3: TGCGCCAGCGTTTTAGCGGGAGGGAATGAGCAGTTCTTC.

The rearrangement joins TRBV10-2 to TRBJ1-5; TRBD1 matches 8 bases. With V trimmed by 6 bases and J by 7 bases, 11 bases remained unmatched. Per the germline V gene, CDR1 is WSHSY and CDR2 is SAAADI. CDR3 size: 15 residues. This CDR3 reads CASRETGVSRQPQHF. The CDR3 DNA sequence: TGCGCCAGCAGAGAGACAGGGGTGTCACGGCAGCCCCAGCATTTT.

The gene calls are TRBV10-3 and TRBJ1-5; D possibly corresponds to TRBD1 (5 bases). The V gene's germline CDR1 is ENHRY and CDR2 SYGVKD. The CDR3 has 13 residues. V gave up 2 bases and J gave up 6 bases, with 8 bases separating them. CDR3 region: CAISEATVQPQHF. Here the CDR3 DNA reads TGTGCCATCAGTGAGGCGACAGTTCAGCCCCAGCATTTT.

The chain employs TRBV7-2 and TRBJ2-4, with a weak D call TRBD2 (6 bases). Deletions cut 5 bases from V and 2 bases from J, with 13 bases between. This CDR3 contains 15 residues. Germline V lookup: CDR1 SGHTA, CDR2 FQGNSA. As DNA, the CDR3 is TGTGCCAGCAGCCATCCGGGGAGGACCAAAAACATTCAGTACTTC. Residues: CASSHPGRTKNIQYF. Full variable domain (outside the CDR3, taken from reference TRBV7-2 and TRBJ2-4): GAGVSQSPSNKVTEKGKDVELRCDPISGHTALYWYRQSLGQGLEFLIYFQGNSAPDKSGLPSDRFSAERTGGSVSTLTIQRTQQEDSAVYLCASSHPGRTKNIQYFGAGTRLSVL.

This chain connects TRBV4-2 to TRBJ1-5, with D uncertain. This CDR3 has 11 residues. V was pared by 0 bases and J by 10 bases, with 4 bases between. The V gene's germline CDR1 is LGHNA and CDR2 YNFKEQ. The chain's CDR3 is CASSQEGPQHF. The CDR3 DNA follows: TGTGCCAGCAGCCAAGAAGGCCCCCAGCATTTT.

This clone has only a few counts. The V and J genes are TRBV4-3 and TRBJ2-1; TRBD2 might be the D (7 bases). The length of the CDR3 is 15 residues. V lost 8 bases, J lost 6 bases, and 20 bases lay in between. The germline CDR1 and CDR2 sequences are LGHNA and YSLEER. The CDR3 loop reads CASSMGWGGGNEQFF. Written as DNA, the CDR3 is TGCGCCAGCTCCATGGGGTGGGGAGGGGGCAATGAGCAGTTCTTC.

The gene calls are TRBV6-5 and TRBJ2-1; 12 bases align to TRBD2. The ends lost 6 bases at V and 16 bases at J; junction bases unmatched: 10. CDR3 length: 13 amino acids. Germline assignment: CDR1 MNHEY and CDR2 SVGAGI. The CDR3 reads CASRLRTSGICFF. Here the CDR3 DNA reads TGTGCCAGCAGACTTCGGACTAGCGGGATCTGTTTCTTC.

The CDR3 loop reads CASSLDHGGGPRETQYF. Here the CDR3 DNA reads TGTGCCAGCAGCTTAGATCATGGGGGAGGCCCAAGGGAGACCCAGTACTTC. This sequence joins TRBV7-8 and TRBJ2-5; weak D call: TRBD2 (6 bases). The germline CDR1 and CDR2 sequences are SGHVS and FQNEAQ. This CDR3 comprises 17 residues. V dropped 1 base and J dropped 5 bases, with 20 bases sitting between them.

This clone was observed a few times. The chain joins TRBV28 to TRBJ1-5; possible D gene TRBD1, 5 bases. The CDR3 sequence is 18 residues long. Germline CDR1 reads MDHEN; CDR2 reads SYDVKM. V was trimmed by 4 bases and J by 4 bases, leaving 23 bases between them. CDR3 amino acids: CASSSLTRGRGGNQPQHF. The CDR3 region has the DNA TGTGCCAGCAGTTCCCTTACGAGGGGTAGGGGCGGTAATCAGCCCCAGCATTTT.

This chain links TRBV28 with TRBJ1-5; 10 bases align to TRBD1. The CDR3 is 15 amino acids. The germline V gene has CDR1 MDHEN and CDR2 SYDVKM. The trim removed 6 bases at V and 5 bases at J, leaving 7 bases unmatched. The CDR3 loop is CASRGGQGLHQPQHF. The CDR3 coding sequence is TGTGCCAGCAGGGGGGGACAGGGGCTCCATCAGCCCCAGCATTTT.

This chain links TRBV5-4 with TRBJ1-1; TRBD1 might be the D (5 bases). Germline loops: CDR1 SGHNT, CDR2 YYREEE (reference sequence). Trimming cost V 0 bases and J 2 bases, with 8 bases left between them. This CDR3 is 14 amino acids long. This chain's CDR3 is CASSLDRRNTEAFF. The CDR3 coding sequence is TGTGCCAGCAGCTTGGACAGGCGAAACACTGAAGCTTTCTTT. Supplemented by reference TRBV5-4 and TRBJ1-1, the full variable domain reads ETGVTQSPTHLIKTRGQQVTLRCSSQSGHNTVSWYQQALGQGPQFIFQYYREEENGRGNFPPRFSGLQFPNYSSELNVNALELDDSALYLCASSLDRRNTEAFFGQGTRLTVV.

This chain links TRBV29-1 with TRBJ2-2, with D possibly called TRBD1 or TRBD2 (5 bases each). The CDR3 has 15 amino acids. Per the germline V gene, CDR1 is SQVTM and CDR2 is ANQGSEA. Deletions cut 6 bases from V and 5 bases from J, with 19 bases between. This CDR3 is CSVGVASLGTGELFF. The CDR3 DNA reads as TGCAGCGTGGGGGTTGCAAGTTTAGGAACCGGGGAGCTGTTTTTT.

The chain couples TRBV15 to TRBJ2-6; tentatively, D is TRBD1 or TRBD2 (5 bases each). CDR3 size: 15 residues. V lost 4 bases and J lost 4, with 11 bases in between. The germline gives CDR1 LNHNV, CDR2 YYDKDF (reference sequence). CDR3 protein: CATSIGGAGANVLTF. DNA of the CDR3: TGTGCCACCAGCATTGGGGGAGCCGGGGCCAACGTCCTGACTTTC.

V and J are TRBV5-1 and TRBJ2-3; 7 positions match TRBD1. This CDR3 spans 15 amino acids. Germline assignment: CDR1 SGHRS and CDR2 YFSETQ. The V gene end was trimmed by 5 bases and the J gene end by 4 bases; junction bases not matched to a gene: 10. DNA for the CDR3: TGCGCCAGCAGTTACCCTACAGGGGTATCAGATACGCAGTATTTT. Translating it yields CASSYPTGVSDTQYF.

The chain employs TRBV6-6 and TRBJ2-7, with 7 bases aligning to TRBD2. The CDR3 has 15 residues. The germline CDR1 and CDR2 sequences are MNHNY and SVGAGI (reference sequence). Unmatched junction bases numbered 4, after V lost 0 bases and J lost 2 bases. CDR3 amino acids: CASSYSTSATYEQYF. The CDR3 DNA reads TGTGCCAGCAGTTACTCCACTAGCGCGACCTACGAGCAGTACTTC.

The chain uses TRBV2 and TRBJ1-2; D gene ambiguous. The length of the CDR3 is 15 residues. With 1 base removed from V and 0 bases from J, the gap between germline ends came to 9 bases. Germline CDR1 and CDR2: SNHLY and FYNNEI. The CDR3 loop reads CASSEVNRPNYGYTF. For the CDR3, the DNA is TGTGCCAGCAGTGAAGTGAACAGACCTAACTATGGCTACACCTTC.

This chain connects TRBV15 to TRBJ1-2; possibly TRBD1 for D (5 bases). The CDR3 contains 13 residues. The germline V gene has CDR1 LNHNV and CDR2 YYDKDF (reference sequence). The V end was cut by 9 bases, the J end by 0 bases, with 11 bases between. CDR3: CATSLGANYGYTF. The CDR3, as DNA: TGTGCCACGAGCCTGGGGGCTAACTATGGCTACACCTTC.

V is TRBV10-3 and J is TRBJ1-2, with 7 bases identical to TRBD1. Germline V gene sequence: CDR1 ENHRY, CDR2 SYGVKD. V was pared by 10 bases and J by 0 bases, with 11 bases of the junction left unmatched. CDR3 length: 15 residues. CDR3 nucleotide sequence: TGTGCCACGACGACAGGGACCCTAACTAACTATGGCTACACCTTC. Translated: CATTTGTLTNYGYTF.

The genes are TRBV19 and TRBJ1-4; no firm D call. The ends were cut back, 6 bases at V and 5 bases at J, with 13 bases in the middle. Germline CDR1 is LNHDA and CDR2 is SQIVND (reference sequence). The CDR3 contains 14 residues. The CDR3 protein is CASRPLRQNEKLFF. For the CDR3, the DNA is TGTGCCAGTAGACCCTTAAGGCAAAATGAAAAACTGTTTTTT.

The V gene is TRBV7-2, the J gene TRBJ1-2; the D gene is possibly TRBD1 (5 bases). Trimming stripped 3 bases from V and 2 bases from J, with 10 bases between. The CDR3 has 14 amino acids. The germline V gene encodes CDR1 SGHTA and CDR2 FQGNSA. CDR3 sequence (DNA): TGTGCCAGCAGCTTTTCGACAGTAAACTATGGCTACACCTTC. This codes for CASSFSTVNYGYTF.

This rearrangement joins TRBV28 to TRBJ2-1; weak D call: TRBD1 (5 bases). This CDR3 has 13 amino acids. Trimming removed 3 bases from V and 5 bases from J, with 8 bases in between. Germline loops: CDR1 MDHEN, CDR2 SYDVKM. The DNA of the CDR3 is TGTGCCAGCAGTTTTGGACACAACAATGAGCAGTTCTTC. Its translation: CASSFGHNNEQFF.

The CDR3 loop reads CASRRGSQETQYF. As DNA, the CDR3 is TGTGCCAGCAGGCGGGGGAGCCAAGAGACCCAGTACTTC. The chain has TRBV25-1 and TRBJ2-5, with 7 bases that match TRBD2. Trimming at V came to 6 bases and at J to 1 base, leaving 2 bases not matched to a gene. Looked up from germline, CDR1 is MGHDK and CDR2 is SYGVNS. The CDR3 covers 13 residues.